This T cell receptor beta chain originates from a study of shared T cell receptors in the human thymus. This clone was counted a single time. Assay: immunoSEQ multiplex PCR; the TCRdb copy retains only in-frame clones and omits some. In the table there are 450,000 to 650,000 clones, 70% to 80% of which are singletons. The data also belong to a second study, concerning human thymus T cells. That paper adds: Donors were healthy Finnish babies undergoing corrective operations for congenital heart defects. Resections from corrective heart surgery provided thymus tissue. Repertoires sampled from thymus and blood appeared biased in V and J gene usage. In unrelated individuals, thymic repertoires overlapped highly, according to related research.

The TCR originated in a boy under two years old with a congenital heart defect. The sample comprised thymocytes.

The CDR3 loop reads CASTNIPQGPGMNTEAFF. The CDR3 region has the DNA TGTGCCAGCACTAATATCCCCCAGGGGCCCGGAATGAACACTGAAGCTTTCTTT. The genes are TRBV27 and TRBJ1-1; TRBD1 might be the D (6 bases). This CDR3 is built from 18 residues. Germline V lookup: CDR1 MNHEY, CDR2 SMNVEV (reference sequence). V dropped 7 bases and J dropped 0 bases, with 24 bases sitting between them.